The table lists the clone carrying this T cell receptor (beta chain) with a few counts. What it binds is not known. 5'RACE template switching generated TCR cDNA, adding a universal primer site and UMIs. Via MiXCR, TCRdb re-called the 5' RACE reads, giving one row per CDR3 protein. Here the sample spans around 120,000 distinct CDR3 sequences, over 12% being singletons. These data are taken from a study of T cells after yellow fever vaccination. Study conclusions and caveats: Bulk-population clonotypes that are abundant could appear as contaminants in FACS-sorted repertoires. Researchers noted that a small share of clonotypes showed up in both CD4 and CD8 compartments. Subsequent to the booster, the majority of primary-vaccination clones reappeared (roughly 95% CD4, 70% to 90% CD8).

This TCR was sampled from a man in his late teens or twenties who received the YFV17D yellow fever vaccine. Sample: CD8+ T cells sorted from PBMCs, taken 5 days after the yellow fever booster vaccination.

The CDR3 reads CASSLFSRVVALAGGRNEQFF. The CDR3 region has the DNA TGTGCCAGCAGCTTATTTTCGAGGGTTGTAGCCTTAGCGGGGGGGCGCAATGAGCAGTTCTTC. This chain links TRBV7-2 with TRBJ2-1, with TRBD2 matching over 11 bases. The CDR3 sequence is 21 residues long. Germline CDR1 SGHTA, CDR2 FQGNSA. The V segment lost 2 bases and the J segment 6 bases; nucleotides outside the gene matches: 21.